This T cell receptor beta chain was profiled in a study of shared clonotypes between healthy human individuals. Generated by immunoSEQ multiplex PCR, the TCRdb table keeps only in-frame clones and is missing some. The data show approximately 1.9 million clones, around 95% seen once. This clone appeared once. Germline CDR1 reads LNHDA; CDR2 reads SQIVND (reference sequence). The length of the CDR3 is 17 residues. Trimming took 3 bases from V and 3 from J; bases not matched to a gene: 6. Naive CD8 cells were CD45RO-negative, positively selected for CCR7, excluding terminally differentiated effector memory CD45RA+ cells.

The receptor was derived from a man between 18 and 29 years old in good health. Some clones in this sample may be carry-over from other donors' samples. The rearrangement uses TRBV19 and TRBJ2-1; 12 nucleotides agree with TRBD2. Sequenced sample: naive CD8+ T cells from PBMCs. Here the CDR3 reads CASSMQLAGGFYNEQFF. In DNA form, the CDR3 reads TGTGCCAGTAGTATGCAGCTAGCGGGAGGGTTCTACAATGAGCAGTTCTTC.